This record looks at one T cell receptor (beta chain) sequence and its context. The sample is drawn from a study of T cell responses to AZD1222 COVID-19 vaccine. The CDR3 is 12 amino acids. CDR1 SQVTM and CDR2 ANQGSEA come from the germline V gene. V shed 3 bases and J shed 3 bases, with 6 bases lying between them. Sequenced by immunoSEQ multiplex PCR; TCRdb stores in-frame clones only, minus some. The sample consists of over 140,000 clones, roughly 92% of them appearing once. V is TRBV29-1 and J is TRBJ1-3; D is ambiguous. Source: peripheral blood, taken on day 0 of AZD1222 vaccination. This receptor was obtained from an adult in good health. In DNA, the CDR3 is TGCAGCGTTGAGGGGATTGGAAACACCATATATTTT. The encoded protein is CSVEGIGNTIYF.